This TCR beta chain comes out of a study of T cell responses to AZD1222 COVID-19 vaccine. Here immunoSEQ multiplex PCR was the method, and the copy in TCRdb shows in-frame clones only, minus some. The sample comprises some 98,000 clones, 88% of which are singletons, and roughly 15% rests with the top ten. To note about this clone: Antigen specificity is unknown.

Study observations and caveats: Reportedly, nearly half of unique spike TCRs recognized epitopes outside B.1.351/B.1.1.7 mutations. Across the whole spike, CD4 TCRs peaked at regions 160-218 and 743-854.

Investigators merged groups given second doses at roughly 4 or roughly 12 weeks. Germline loops: CDR1 KGHSH, CDR2 LQKENI. CDR3 size: 14 residues. Unmatched junction bases numbered 2, after V lost 3 bases and J lost 5 bases. Specimen: peripheral blood, collected 28 days after the second AZD1222 dose. This clonotype originated in an adult who received the AZD1222 COVID-19 vaccine. The rearrangement joins TRBV18 to TRBJ2-1, with 9 bases aligning to TRBD2. The CDR3 DNA reads as TGTGCCAGCTCACCGACTAGCGGCCACAATGAGCAGTTCTTC. Protein product: CASSPTSGHNEQFF. The full variable domain, rest sourced from reference TRBV18 and TRBJ2-1, is NAGVMQNPRHLVRRRGQEARLRCSPMKGHSHVYWYRQLPEEGLKFMVYLQKENIIDESGMPKERFSAEFPKEGPSILRIQQVVRGDSAAYFCASSPTSGHNEQFFGPGTRLTVL.